The TCR beta chain described here comes from a study of blood T cell repertoires in COVID-19. Profiled with immunoSEQ multiplex PCR; TCRdb holds only in-frame clones, not every one. The sample has about 250,000 clones; roughly 85% are singletons. V shed 7 bases and J 0 bases; nucleotides not matched to a gene: 15. This CDR3 has 18 residues. Per the germline V gene, CDR1 is LNHDA and CDR2 is SQIVND (reference sequence). Recruits, aged about 18 to 90 years, lived in 20 to 30 US areas. What was sequenced was PBMCs or T cells enriched from blood (not recorded which). The receptor was isolated from a woman aged 45-65 years with acute COVID-19. The gene calls are TRBV19 and TRBJ2-4, with 7 bases fitting TRBD1. The CDR3 here is CASTEYGPQGRAKNIQYF. DNA of the CDR3: TGTGCCAGTACCGAGTATGGACCACAGGGGCGAGCCAAAAACATTCAGTACTTC.